This T cell receptor beta chain was identified during a study of blood T cell repertoires in COVID-19. Study-level information: Some COVID-19 samples were acute and others convalescent; all came from the United States, Italy and Spain. Nucleic acid was either cDNA or gDNA, and it came from T cells, B-cell-depleted T cells, or PBMCs.

Patients from Seattle were sampled longitudinally, starting during active infection. Germline values: CDR1 MNHEY, CDR2 SVGAGI. Trimming stripped 0 bases from V and 11 bases from J, with 13 bases between. The CDR3 sequence is 13 residues long. Original data processing: Estimates of nucleated cell counts were drawn from the amplification of reference gene primers. Generated by immunoSEQ multiplex PCR, the TCRdb table keeps only in-frame clones and is missing some. The DNA gave D and trimming, while V, J and clone size come from that table. The profile covers hundreds of thousands of clones, with 75% to 90% appearing a single time and under 15% taken by the ten largest.

The sequencing input was peripheral blood. This sequence was found in a woman in her seventies with COVID-19, enrolled during active disease. The V call is TRBV6-5, the J call TRBJ1-1; D gene uncertain. The CDR3 protein is CASSYSLGGWAFF. DNA of the CDR3: TGTGCCAGCAGTTACTCGCTGGGAGGATGGGCTTTCTTT.